The 2 T cell receptor beta chains below all came from one sample that was sequenced in a study of human T cells and chemical hapten exposure. Unique molecular identifiers were attached to individual cDNA molecules during library preparation. TCRdb reprocessed the reads with MiXCR, giving one entry per CDR3 protein. Here the sample spans around 120,000 distinct CDR3 sequences, over 7% being singletons. The template was total RNA from unfractionated whole blood. Source material: whole blood. The receptors shown here come from a human donor in good health. Some clones in this sample may be carry-over from other donors' samples.

This clonotype was recorded a few times. The V gene is TRBV3-1, the J gene TRBJ2-7; TRBD1 matches at 8 bases. Germline trimming cut 2 bases from V and 6 bases from J; bases unmatched to any gene: 15. This CDR3 spans 17 amino acids. Germline CDR1 reads LGHDT; CDR2 reads YNNKEL (reference sequence). As DNA, the CDR3 is TGTGCCAGCAGCCAACTTCCAGACAGGGGTGCGGTGAGCGAGCAGTACTTC. Translating gives CASSQLPDRGAVSEQYF.

The rearrangement joins TRBV7-9 to TRBJ2-7; D tentatively fits TRBD1 or TRBD2 (5 bases each). Germline V gene data show CDR1 as SEHNR and CDR2 as FQNEAQ (reference sequence). The CDR3 length is 13 residues. Trimming stripped 3 bases from V and 3 bases from J, with 9 bases between. DNA of the CDR3: TGTGCCAGCAGCTTCGGGGCCAGCTACGAGCAGTACTTC. It specifies CASSFGASYEQYF.